This T cell receptor beta chain was recorded in a study of blood T cell repertoires in COVID-19. Clones were sequenced by immunoSEQ multiplex PCR, and TCRdb holds only the in-frame ones, with some missing. In the table there are about 42,000 clones, just under 85% of which are singletons. Germline V gene data show CDR1 as SGHRS and CDR2 as YFSETQ. Trimming removed 2 bases from V and 4 bases from J; junction bases left unmatched: 4. The CDR3 covers 15 residues. The TCR was taken from a man over 45 with active COVID-19. V is TRBV5-1 and J is TRBJ2-1; 9 positions agree with TRBD2. Sequencing was carried out using peripheral blood. The CDR3 region has the DNA TGCGCCAGCAGCTTAGGTAGCGGGAGTTACAATGAGCAGTTCTTC. Translation gives CASSLGSGSYNEQFF.